The source of this T cell receptor (beta chain) is a study of CD8+ T cells in alopecia areata. This clone was counted between two and nine times. Treatment meaning: oral pan-JAK inhibitor, 5-10 mg twice daily. Germline loops: CDR1 MDHEN, CDR2 SYDVKM. The CDR3 is 15 amino acids. Trimming removed 5 bases from V and 4 bases from J, with 16 bases in between. Extracted from the samples, RNA was reverse transcribed into cDNA to serve as the sequencing template. Libraries were prepared by immunoSEQ multiplex PCR; TCRdb keeps only in-frame clonotypes and omits some of them. Among 150,000 or so clones, around 83% were seen once, and the ten largest hold roughly 13%.

The V call is TRBV28, the J call TRBJ2-3; D call uncertain. The specimen was CD8+ T cells sorted from blood, collected at week 4, from a patient treated with tofacitinib. The receptor was derived from a human donor with alopecia areata. The CDR3 DNA sequence: TGTGCCAGCAGTCAAGGGAACCTGAGACCAGATACGCAGTATTTT. Its protein product is CASSQGNLRPDTQYF.